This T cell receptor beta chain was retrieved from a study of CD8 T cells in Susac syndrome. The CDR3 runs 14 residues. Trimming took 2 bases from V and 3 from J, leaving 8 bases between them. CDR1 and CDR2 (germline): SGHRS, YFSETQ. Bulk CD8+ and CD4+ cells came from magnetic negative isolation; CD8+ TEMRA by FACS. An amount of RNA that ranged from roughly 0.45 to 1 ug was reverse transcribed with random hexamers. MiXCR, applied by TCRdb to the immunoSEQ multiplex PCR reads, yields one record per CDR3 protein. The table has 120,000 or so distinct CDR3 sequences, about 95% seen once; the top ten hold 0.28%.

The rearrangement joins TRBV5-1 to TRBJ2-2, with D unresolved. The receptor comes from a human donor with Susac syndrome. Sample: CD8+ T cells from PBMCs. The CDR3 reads CASSFKVDTGELFF. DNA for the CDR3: TGCGCCAGCAGCTTTAAGGTGGACACCGGGGAGCTGTTTTTT.